This T cell receptor beta chain originates from a study of a mutant IDH1 vaccine in newly diagnosed glioma. Assay used: immunoSEQ multiplex PCR; TCRdb lists only in-frame clones, some missing. The sample lists 40,000 to 55,000 clones, around 80% seen once, with around 5.3% in the top ten. Germline loops: CDR1 LGHNA, CDR2 YNFKEQ. This CDR3 spans 16 amino acids. Trimming removed 6 bases from V and 3 bases from J; junction bases left unmatched: 7. A remark on this clone: Antigen: not known.

The time point is: week 5, during vaccination. A single vaccine dose contained 300 ug of mutant IDH1 20-mer peptide, and topical imiquimod was used with it. The chain links TRBV4-2 to TRBJ2-5, with 13 bases lining up with TRBD2. The sequence derives from a man over 45 with glioma. The sample consisted of PBMCs, taken from a glioma patient whose treatment included an IDH1 peptide vaccine. The CDR3 protein is CASRATSGGAEETQYF. The CDR3, as DNA: TGTGCCAGCAGGGCCACTAGCGGGGGGGCGGAAGAGACCCAGTACTTC.